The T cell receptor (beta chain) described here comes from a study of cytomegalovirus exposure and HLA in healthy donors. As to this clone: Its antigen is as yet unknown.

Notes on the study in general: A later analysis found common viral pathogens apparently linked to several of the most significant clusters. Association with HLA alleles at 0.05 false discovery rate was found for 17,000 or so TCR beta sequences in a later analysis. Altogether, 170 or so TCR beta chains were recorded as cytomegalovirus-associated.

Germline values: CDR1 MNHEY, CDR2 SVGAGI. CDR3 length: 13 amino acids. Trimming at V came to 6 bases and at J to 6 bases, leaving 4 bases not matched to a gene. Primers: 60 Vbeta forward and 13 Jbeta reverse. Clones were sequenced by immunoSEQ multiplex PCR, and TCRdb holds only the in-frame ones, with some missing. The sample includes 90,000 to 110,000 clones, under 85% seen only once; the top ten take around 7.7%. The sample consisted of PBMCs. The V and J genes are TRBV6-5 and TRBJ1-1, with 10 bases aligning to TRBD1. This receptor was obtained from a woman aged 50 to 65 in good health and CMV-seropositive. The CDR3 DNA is TGTGCCAGCAGGTGGGACAGGGGATCTGAAGCTTTCTTT. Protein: CASRWDRGSEAFF.